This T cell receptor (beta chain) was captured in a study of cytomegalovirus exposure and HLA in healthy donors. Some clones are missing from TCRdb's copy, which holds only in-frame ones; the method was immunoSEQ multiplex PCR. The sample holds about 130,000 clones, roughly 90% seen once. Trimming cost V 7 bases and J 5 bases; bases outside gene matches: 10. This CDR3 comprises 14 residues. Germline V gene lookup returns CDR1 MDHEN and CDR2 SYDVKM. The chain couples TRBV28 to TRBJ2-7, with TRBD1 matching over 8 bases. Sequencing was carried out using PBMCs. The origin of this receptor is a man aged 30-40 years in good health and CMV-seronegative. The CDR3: CASTGIQGGDEQYF. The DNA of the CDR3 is TGTGCCAGCACGGGTATACAGGGGGGAGACGAGCAGTACTTC.